Sequencing of this T cell receptor beta chain was carried out in a study of shared clonotypes between healthy human individuals. The study drew its donors from healthy HIV-negative adults without recent acute infections or vaccinations. Details on this clone: Its antigen is as yet unknown.

Method: immunoSEQ multiplex PCR; TCRdb's copy keeps in-frame clones and lacks some. Here the sample spans approximately 620,000 clones, roughly 97% being singletons. The study, taken as a whole, reports: Generation of non-shared clonotypes was less probable than generation of clonotypes shared by all four donors. Naive subsets typically showed greater estimated richness than memory subsets.

This CDR3 region has 15 residues. The germline V gene has CDR1 SGDLS and CDR2 YYNGEE. Trimming took off 0 bases at V and 1 base at J, with 8 bases between the two ends. The sequenced sample consisted of naive CD4+ T cells sorted from blood. Subset: CD45RA+ positively selected. This TCR derives from a woman aged 25 to 39 in good health. The chain is built from TRBV9 and TRBJ1-3; D gene uncertain. The CDR3, as DNA: TGTGCCAGCAGCGTAGGTGCGGGATCTGGAAACACCATATATTTT. Protein sequence: CASSVGAGSGNTIYF. The variable domain in full, completed from reference TRBV9 and TRBJ1-3, reads DSGVTQTPKHLITATGQRVTLRCSPRSGDLSVYWYQQSLDQGLQFLIQYYNGEERAKGNILERFSAQQFPDLHSELNLSSLELGDSALYFCASSVGAGSGNTIYFGEGSWLTVV.